Included here is one T cell receptor (beta chain) sequence, with context. The antigen remains unidentified. CDR3 length: 16 residues. V was pared by 5 bases and J by 0 bases, with 16 bases between. Per germline, CDR1 SGHVS and CDR2 FNYEAQ. This sample is part of a study of T cell clonotyping in hematopoietic cell transplantation. Study-level results: After transplant, recipient diversity fell while pathologically expanded clonotypes grew through day 180. No sorting was done, leaving CD4 and CD8 contributions mixed.

Only in-frame clones appear in the TCRdb table, and some are missing; sequencing was by immunoSEQ multiplex PCR. The repertoire holds about 29,000 clones, with 92% as singletons. This chain uses TRBV7-6 with TRBJ1-1; D perhaps matches TRBD1 (6 bases). The starting material was PBMCs, obtained 100 days after allogeneic stem cell transplant. This sequence was found in a female patient aged 45-60 years who had an allogeneic stem cell transplant from a related donor, so the T cells may come from the graft donor. Some clones in this sample may be carry-over from other donors' samples. The CDR3 region has the DNA TGTGCCAGCAGCCTTAGCCAAGGACAGATGAACACTGAAGCTTTCTTT. This gives the protein CASSLSQGQMNTEAFF. Based on the CDR3 plus reference TRBV7-6 and TRBJ1-1, the full variable domain is GAGVSQSPRYKVTKRGQDVALRCDPISGHVSLYWYRQALGQGPEFLTYFNYEAQQDKSGLPNDRFSAERPEGSISTLTIQRTEQRDSAMYRCASSLSQGQMNTEAFFGQGTRLTVV.